The rows below give T cell receptor beta chains drawn from one sample of a study of shared clonotypes between healthy human individuals. Assay: immunoSEQ multiplex PCR; the TCRdb copy retains only in-frame clones and omits some. The sample includes some 2.1 million clones, just over 90% of them seen just once. The sequencing input was naive CD8+ T cells from PBMCs. These receptors all stem from a young man in good health. Some clones in this sample may be carry-over from other donors' samples. Both conserved end residues are part of each CDR3. A D gene is named only where the DNA matches it firmly. The size of a clone is reported for some rows only, either as once, few or many, or as a class for expanded clones.

D	V	size	J	DNA	CDR3
TRBD1	TRBV28	once	TRBJ1-1	TGTGCCAGCAGCCCTGGGACAGGGGGCACTGAAGCTTTCTTT	CASSPGTGGTEAFF
TRBD1	TRBV28	NA	TRBJ2-3	TGTGCCAGCGGGACAGCCCCAGATACGCAGTATTTT	CASGTAPDTQYF
NA	TRBV4-2	once	TRBJ2-1	TGTGCCAGCAGCCAAGTCGACGGTGACTCCTACAATGAGCAGTTCTTC	CASSQVDGDSYNEQFF
NA	TRBV7-9	NA	TRBJ2-7	TGTGCCAGCAGCCCGACAGTGGACCACGAGCAGTACTTC	CASSPTVDHEQYF
TRBD2	TRBV27	NA	TRBJ2-1	TGTGCCAGCCGGGGAGGGACTAGAGACAATGAGCAGTTCTTC	CASRGGTRDNEQFF
NA	TRBV7-9	NA	TRBJ2-5	TGTGCCAGCAGCTTAGGTGGGACACTGTACCAAGAGACCCAGTACTTC	CASSLGGTLYQETQYF
NA	TRBV7-3	NA	TRBJ1-1	TGTGCCAGCAGCCCGATCGGAGGGGCGAACACTGAAGCTTTCTTT	CASSPIGGANTEAFF
NA	TRBV4-2	NA	TRBJ2-3	TGTGCCAGCAGCCAAGATCGAGGGGAGAGGGCAGATACGCAGTATTTT	CASSQDRGERADTQYF
NA	TRBV25-1	NA	TRBJ2-7	TGTGCCAGCAGTGGTTCCTACGAGCAGTACTTC	CASSGSYEQYF
TRBD2	TRBV19	NA	TRBJ2-5	TGTGCCAGTAGCCTTAGCGGGAGGACTCAAGAGACCCAGTACTTC	CASSLSGRTQETQYF
NA	TRBV7-9	few	TRBJ2-2	TGTGCCAGCTCTGAGCTGGGCGGGGAGCTGTTTTTT	CASSELGGELFF
NA	TRBV18	once	TRBJ1-1	TGTGCCAGCTCACCGGCAGGGATGGAATCTGAAGCTTTCTTT	CASSPAGMESEAFF
TRBD2	TRBV7-9	NA	TRBJ2-7	TGTGCCAGCAGCCTCTTAGCGGGAGGCAGCTACGAGCAGTACTTC	CASSLLAGGSYEQYF
NA	TRBV15	NA	TRBJ2-1	TGTGCCACCAGCAGAGACCCCCCGGCCGATTACAATGAGCAGTTCTTC	CATSRDPPADYNEQFF
NA	TRBV15	NA	TRBJ2-3	TGTGCCACCTGTTCTAGACAGATGGATACGCAGTATTTT	CATCSRQMDTQYF
NA	TRBV7-3	NA	TRBJ2-1	TGTGCCAGCAGCCAGCTTGGCGGGAGAAGTGGGACAAATGAGCAGTTCTTC	CASSQLGGRSGTNEQFF
NA	TRBV7-6	NA	TRBJ2-1	TGTGCCAGCAGCTTAGCCTTTAGTTCTGGTAGCGTATCCTACAATGAGCAGTTCTTC	CASSLAFSSGSVSYNEQFF
NA	TRBV2	once	TRBJ2-1	TGTGCCAGCGTCGTCGGGTCGGGACCCAATGAGCAGTTCTTC	CASVVGSGPNEQFF
NA	TRBV5-1	NA	TRBJ2-7	TGCGCCAGCAGCCAGGGACCCCGAGGAGGCGAGCAGTACTTC	CASSQGPRGGEQYF
NA	TRBV6-1	NA	TRBJ2-7	TGTGCCAGCAGTGAACAGGTCTCGAGCAGGGGTTCCTACGAGCAGTACTTC	CASSEQVSSRGSYEQYF
TRBD2	TRBV27	NA	TRBJ2-1	TGTGCCAGCAGTTTATTATTGGCGGGAGGGCCACATGAGCAGTTCTTC	CASSLLLAGGPHEQFF
NA	TRBV7-9	NA	TRBJ1-3	TGTGCCAGCAGCAACCCGGACCAACTGGAGGGAAACACCATATATTTT	CASSNPDQLEGNTIYF
NA	TRBV27	NA	TRBJ2-7	TGTGCCAGCAGTGCGGACAGATCCCCCTACGAGCAGTACTTC	CASSADRSPYEQYF
TRBD2	TRBV2	NA	TRBJ2-7	TGTGCCAGCAGTCGCTCAACGACTAGCGGTGGTTACGAGCAGTACTTC	CASSRSTTSGGYEQYF
TRBD1	TRBV28	NA	TRBJ2-1	TGTGCCAGCAGACCGGACAGGGAAGGCAACAATGAGCAGTTCTTC	CASRPDREGNNEQFF
NA	TRBV5-4	NA	TRBJ2-7	TGTGCCAGCAGCTTGTTAGGTGTCCACGAGCAGTACTTC	CASSLLGVHEQYF
NA	TRBV27	NA	TRBJ1-5	TGTGCCAGCAGCCCTAGGTCAGGGAATCAGCCCCAGCATTTT	CASSPRSGNQPQHF
NA	TRBV30	NA	TRBJ2-7	TGTGCCTGGATCCGGACGGGGGAGCAGTACTTC	CAWIRTGEQYF
TRBD1	TRBV15	NA	TRBJ1-1	TGTGCCACCCAGACAGGGGTTGGCACTGAAGCTTTCTTT	CATQTGVGTEAFF
NA	TRBV28	NA	TRBJ2-7	TGTGCCAGCAGTACCGGACTAAGAGTGGGGGAGCAGTACTTC	CASSTGLRVGEQYF
NA	TRBV5-6	NA	TRBJ1-1	TGTGCCAGCAGCTTGTGGGATACTGAAGCTTTCTTT	CASSLWDTEAFF
NA	TRBV28	NA	TRBJ1-1	TGTGCCAGCAGTTTCAAAATGGAGGGGACTGAAGCTTTCTTT	CASSFKMEGTEAFF
NA	TRBV6-1	NA	TRBJ2-7	TGTGCCAGCAAGATAGGGGACACCGACTACTACGAGCAGTACTTC	CASKIGDTDYYEQYF
TRBD1	TRBV4-1	NA	TRBJ2-7	TGCGCCAGCAGACCCCAACTCACAGGGGGGACCTACGAGCAGTACTTC	CASRPQLTGGTYEQYF
TRBD2	TRBV18	NA	TRBJ2-2	TGTGCCAGCTCACCTCCCGGGACTAGCGACGTCGGGGAGCTGTTTTTT	CASSPPGTSDVGELFF
TRBD1	TRBV7-9	NA	TRBJ1-4	TGTGCCATCCTACCGGGACAGGGTAATGAAAAACTGTTTTTT	CAILPGQGNEKLFF
NA	TRBV7-9	NA	TRBJ2-7	TGTGCCAGCAGCTTCGGGGGCTACGGGACCTACGAGCAGTACTTC	CASSFGGYGTYEQYF
NA	TRBV7-9	NA	TRBJ2-7	TGTGCCAGCAACCCGGAGGGACAGTTCTACGAGCAGTACTTC	CASNPEGQFYEQYF
TRBD2	TRBV19	NA	TRBJ2-1	TGTGCCAGTAGTTCCCGACTAGCGGGTACCTACAATGAGCAGTTCTTC	CASSSRLAGTYNEQFF
TRBD1	TRBV18	NA	TRBJ2-7	TGTGCCAGCTCGCCGGGACAGGGCCCCTACGAGCAGTACTTC	CASSPGQGPYEQYF
TRBD2	TRBV29-1	NA	TRBJ2-5	TGCAGCGTCCAGACTAGCGGATTGTACCAAGAGACCCAGTACTTC	CSVQTSGLYQETQYF
NA	TRBV12-2	NA	TRBJ2-7	TGTGCAAATCTTCAGCTGGGACAGGGGCCGAGCGAGCAGTACTTC	CANLQLGQGPSEQYF
TRBD1	TRBV7-8	NA	TRBJ1-4	TGTGCCAGCAGCTCGAGACAGGGCGGTCGGGAAAAACTGTTTTTT	CASSSRQGGREKLFF
TRBD2	TRBV15	NA	TRBJ2-1	TGTGCCACCAGCAGGTCCAGCGGGGCCTACAATGAGCAGTTCTTC	CATSRSSGAYNEQFF
NA	TRBV9	NA	TRBJ1-2	TGTGCCAGCAGCGTAGACTTCGGAACAAACTATGGCTACACCTTC	CASSVDFGTNYGYTF
TRBD1	TRBV6-5	NA	TRBJ1-1	TGTGCCAGCAGTCAGACAGGGCTGAGGACTGAAGCTTTCTTT	CASSQTGLRTEAFF
NA	TRBV27	NA	TRBJ1-5	TGTGCCAGCAGGCCTATAGGGGGCAATCAGCCCCAGCATTTT	CASRPIGGNQPQHF
NA	TRBV5-6	NA	TRBJ2-7	TGTGCCAGCAGCCCCTCGGGAATTACGTACGAGCAGTACTTC	CASSPSGITYEQYF
NA	TRBV5-6	NA	TRBJ2-5	TGTGCCAGCAGCTTGAGGGAGGCTGTCGGAGAGACCCAGTACTTC	CASSLREAVGETQYF
NA	TRBV7-3	NA	TRBJ2-2	TGTGCCAGCAGCCCCGCGGCAGCCGGGGAGCTGTTTTTT	CASSPAAAGELFF
NA	TRBV30	NA	TRBJ2-6	TGTGCCTGCAGCCCTGGAGCTGGGGCCAACGTCCTGACTTTC	CACSPGAGANVLTF
NA	TRBV11-3	NA	TRBJ2-4	TGTGCCAGCAGCTCGACGGGGGCTAGCAGGCCAAACATTCAGTACTTC	CASSSTGASRPNIQYF
NA	TRBV29-1	NA	TRBJ2-7	TGCAGCGTTGTCCCAGGGGACACCTACGAGCAGTACTTC	CSVVPGDTYEQYF
NA	TRBV5-1	NA	TRBJ2-1	TGCGCCAGCAGCTTGGCCTTCGAAACCCTCTCCTACAATGAGCAGTTCTTC	CASSLAFETLSYNEQFF
NA	TRBV27	NA	TRBJ1-2	TGTGCCAGCAGTAACCTTGAGGGGCTAGGCCCTAACTATGGCTACACCTTC	CASSNLEGLGPNYGYTF
NA	TRBV11-2	NA	TRBJ2-7	TGTGCCAGCAGCTGGGGTCGGGGGTTGTCCTACGAGCAGTACTTC	CASSWGRGLSYEQYF
NA	TRBV19	once	TRBJ1-5	TGTGCCAGTAGTGTTCGCGGGTTTACTCATCAGCCCCAGCATTTT	CASSVRGFTHQPQHF